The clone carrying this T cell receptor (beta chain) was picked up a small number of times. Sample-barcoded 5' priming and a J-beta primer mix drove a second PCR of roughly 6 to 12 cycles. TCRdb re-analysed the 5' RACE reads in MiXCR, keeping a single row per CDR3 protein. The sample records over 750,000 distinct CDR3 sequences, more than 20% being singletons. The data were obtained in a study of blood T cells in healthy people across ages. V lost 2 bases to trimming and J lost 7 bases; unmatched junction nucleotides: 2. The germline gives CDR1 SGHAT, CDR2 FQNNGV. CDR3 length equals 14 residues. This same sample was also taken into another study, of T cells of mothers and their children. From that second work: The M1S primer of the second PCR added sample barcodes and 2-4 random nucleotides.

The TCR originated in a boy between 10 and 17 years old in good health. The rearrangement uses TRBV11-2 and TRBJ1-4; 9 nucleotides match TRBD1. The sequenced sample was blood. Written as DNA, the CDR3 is TGTGCCAGCAGCTTAACGGGACAGGGTGAAAAACTGTTTTTT. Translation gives CASSLTGQGEKLFF.